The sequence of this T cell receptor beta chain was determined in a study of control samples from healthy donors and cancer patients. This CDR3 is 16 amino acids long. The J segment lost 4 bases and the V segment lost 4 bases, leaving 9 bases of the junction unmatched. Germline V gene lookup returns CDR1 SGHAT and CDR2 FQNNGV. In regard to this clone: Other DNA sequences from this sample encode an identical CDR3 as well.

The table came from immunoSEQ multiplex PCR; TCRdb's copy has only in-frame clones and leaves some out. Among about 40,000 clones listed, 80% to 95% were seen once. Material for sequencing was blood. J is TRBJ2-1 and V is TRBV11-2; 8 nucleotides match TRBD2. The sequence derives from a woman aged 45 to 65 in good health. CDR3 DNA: TGTGCCAGCAGCTGGGGGTCGGCGGGGGGTTACAATGAGCAGTTCTTC. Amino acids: CASSWGSAGGYNEQFF. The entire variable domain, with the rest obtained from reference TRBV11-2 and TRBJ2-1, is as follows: EAGVAQSPRYKIIEKRQSVAFWCNPISGHATLYWYQQILGQGPKLLIQFQNNGVVDDSQLPKDRFSAERLKGVDSTLKIQPAKLEDSAVYLCASSWGSAGGYNEQFFGPGTRLTVL.